This T cell receptor (beta chain) originates from a study of type 1 regulatory T cells. Turning to the study itself: This in vitro CD4 product, T-allo10, is enriched for Tr1 cells and alloantigen-specific.

TCRdb redid the calling of the reads with MiXCR, one entry per CDR3 protein. The table lists about 74,000 distinct CDR3 sequences, about 62% of them singletons. The CDR3 has 15 residues. V lost 5 bases, J lost 4 bases, and 17 bases lay in between. Germline assignment: CDR1 SGHAT and CDR2 FQNNGV. In regard to this clonotype: Its specificity is unknown.

The graft donor-derived T-allo10 cells reportedly recognize host alloantigens, are anergic, and suppress alloantigen-specifically. The sample consisted of cultured T cells, either the whole culture or a sorted T cell fraction (not recorded which). This sample's subset: Tr1-enriched cell product generated in vitro against host alloantigens. The origin of this receptor is a human donor in good health. The V call is TRBV11-2, the J call TRBJ1-2; TRBD1 is a possible D gene (5 bases). The CDR3 protein is CASSPSPGETYGYTF. In DNA form, the CDR3 reads TGTGCCAGCAGCCCGTCACCGGGGGAGACCTATGGCTACACCTTC.